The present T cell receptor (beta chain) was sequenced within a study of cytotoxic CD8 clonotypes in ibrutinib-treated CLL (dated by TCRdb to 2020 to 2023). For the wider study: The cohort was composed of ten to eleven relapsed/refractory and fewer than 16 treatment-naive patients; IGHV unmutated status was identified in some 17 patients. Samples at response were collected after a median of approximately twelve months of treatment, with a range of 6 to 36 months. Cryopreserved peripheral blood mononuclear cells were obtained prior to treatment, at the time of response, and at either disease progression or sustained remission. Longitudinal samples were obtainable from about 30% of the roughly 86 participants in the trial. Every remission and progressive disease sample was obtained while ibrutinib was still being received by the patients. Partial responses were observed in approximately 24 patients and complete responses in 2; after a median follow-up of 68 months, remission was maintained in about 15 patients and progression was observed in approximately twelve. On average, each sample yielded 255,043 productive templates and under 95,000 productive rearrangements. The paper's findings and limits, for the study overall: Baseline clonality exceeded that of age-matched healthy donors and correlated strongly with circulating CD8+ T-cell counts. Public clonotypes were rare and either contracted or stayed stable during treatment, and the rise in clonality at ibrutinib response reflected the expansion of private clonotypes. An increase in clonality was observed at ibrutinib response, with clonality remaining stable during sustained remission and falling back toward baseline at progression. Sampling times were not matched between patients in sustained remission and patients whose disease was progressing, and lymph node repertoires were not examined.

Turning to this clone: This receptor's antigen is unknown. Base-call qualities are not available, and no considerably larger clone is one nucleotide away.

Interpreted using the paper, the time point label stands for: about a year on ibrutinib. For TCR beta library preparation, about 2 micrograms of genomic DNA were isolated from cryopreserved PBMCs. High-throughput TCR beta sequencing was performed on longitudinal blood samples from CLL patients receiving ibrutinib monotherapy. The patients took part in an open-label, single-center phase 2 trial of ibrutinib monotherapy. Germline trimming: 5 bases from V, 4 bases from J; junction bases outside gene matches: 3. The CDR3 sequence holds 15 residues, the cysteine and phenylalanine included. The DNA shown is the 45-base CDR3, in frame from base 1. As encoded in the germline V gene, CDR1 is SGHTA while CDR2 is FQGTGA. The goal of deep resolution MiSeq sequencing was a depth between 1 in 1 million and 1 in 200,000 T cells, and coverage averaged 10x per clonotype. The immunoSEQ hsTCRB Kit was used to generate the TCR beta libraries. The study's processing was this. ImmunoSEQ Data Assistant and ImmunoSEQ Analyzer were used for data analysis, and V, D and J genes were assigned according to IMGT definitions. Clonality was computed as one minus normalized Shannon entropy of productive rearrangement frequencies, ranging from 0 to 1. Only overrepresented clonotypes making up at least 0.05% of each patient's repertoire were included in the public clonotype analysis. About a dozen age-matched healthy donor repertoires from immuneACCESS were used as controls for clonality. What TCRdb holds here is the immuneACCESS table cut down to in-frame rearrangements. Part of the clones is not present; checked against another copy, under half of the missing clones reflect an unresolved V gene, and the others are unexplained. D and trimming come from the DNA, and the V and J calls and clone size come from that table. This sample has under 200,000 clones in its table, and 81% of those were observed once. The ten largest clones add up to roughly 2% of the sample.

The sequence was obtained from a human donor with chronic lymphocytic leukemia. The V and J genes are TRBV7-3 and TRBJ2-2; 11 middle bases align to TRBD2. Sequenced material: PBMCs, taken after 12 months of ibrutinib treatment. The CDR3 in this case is CASSRLAGSTGELFF. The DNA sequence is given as TGTGCCAGCAGCCGACTAGCGGGGAGCACCGGGGAGCTGTTTTTT. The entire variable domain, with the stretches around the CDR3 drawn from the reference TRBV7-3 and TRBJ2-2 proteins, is GAGVSQTPSNKVTEKGKYVELRCDPISGHTALYWYRQSLGQGPEFLIYFQGTGAADDSGLPNDRFFAVRPEGSVSTLKIQRTERGDSAVYLCASSRLAGSTGELFFGEGSRLTVL.